This record covers a single T cell receptor beta chain. The antigen is unknown. The data are from a study of naive and memory T cell subsets. Points from the study as a whole: Tuberculin site TCR excess was interpreted as type IV hypersensitivity infiltration.

Treatment denoted: skin biopsy from PPD injection site in Mantoux-positive individual. TCR cDNA received a 3' ligated oligonucleotide that carried a UMI. Input was roughly 1 to 1,100 ng of DNase-treated total RNA without cell sorting. Germline V gene data show CDR1 as KGHSH and CDR2 as LQKENI. V trimming: 4 bases; J trimming: 5 bases; junction bases outside the gene matches: 3. The CDR3 contains 13 residues. Four PCR rounds used nested alpha and beta constant region primers plus the SP2 primer. TCRdb independently ran MiXCR on the UMI-ligation and nested PCR reads; one entry per CDR3 protein. The sample carries more than 30,000 distinct CDR3 sequences, about 10% recorded once.

This sequence joins TRBV18 and TRBJ1-1; 8 positions match TRBD1. Sequencing used skin, obtained from a tuberculin skin test site. The sequence was collected from an adult in good health. CDR3 nucleotides: TGTGCCAGCTCACTACAGGGGGGGACTGAAGCTTTCTTT. It codes for CASSLQGGTEAFF.